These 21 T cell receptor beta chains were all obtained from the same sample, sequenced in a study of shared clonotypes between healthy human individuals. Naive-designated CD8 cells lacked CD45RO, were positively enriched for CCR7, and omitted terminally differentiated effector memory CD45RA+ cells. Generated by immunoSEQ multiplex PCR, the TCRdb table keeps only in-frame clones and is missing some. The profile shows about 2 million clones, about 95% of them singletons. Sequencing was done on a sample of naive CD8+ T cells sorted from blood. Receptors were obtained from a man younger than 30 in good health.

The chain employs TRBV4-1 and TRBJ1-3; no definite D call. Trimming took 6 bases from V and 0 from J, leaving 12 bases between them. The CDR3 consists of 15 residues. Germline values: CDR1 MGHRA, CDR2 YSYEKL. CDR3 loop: CASRVNGHSGNTIYF. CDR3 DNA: TGCGCCAGCAGGGTAAACGGTCACTCTGGAAACACCATATATTTT.

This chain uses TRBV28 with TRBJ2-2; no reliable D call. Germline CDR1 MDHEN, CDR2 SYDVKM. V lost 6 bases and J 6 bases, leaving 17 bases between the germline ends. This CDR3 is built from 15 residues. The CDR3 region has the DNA TGTGCCAGCAGCCTGGGCACAGCATGGCCCGGGGAGCTGTTTTTT. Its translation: CASSLGTAWPGELFF. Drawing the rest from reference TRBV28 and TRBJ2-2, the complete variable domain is DVKVTQSSRYLVKRTGEKVFLECVQDMDHENMFWYRQDPGLGLRLIYFSYDVKMKEKGDIPEGYSVSREKKERFSLILESASTNQTSMYLCASSLGTAWPGELFFGEGSRLTVL.

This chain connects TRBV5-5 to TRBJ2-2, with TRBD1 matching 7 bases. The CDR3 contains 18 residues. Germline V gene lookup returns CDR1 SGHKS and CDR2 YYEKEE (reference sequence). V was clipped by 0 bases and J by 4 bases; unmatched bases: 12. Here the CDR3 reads CASSLEVATGLPTGELFF. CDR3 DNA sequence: TGTGCCAGCAGCTTGGAAGTAGCGACAGGGCTTCCCACCGGGGAGCTGTTTTTT. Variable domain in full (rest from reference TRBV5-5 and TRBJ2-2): DAGVTQSPTHLIKTRGQQVTLRCSPISGHKSVSWYQQVLGQGPQFIFQYYEKEERGRGNFPDRFSARQFPNYSSELNVNALLLGDSALYLCASSLEVATGLPTGELFFGEGSRLTVL.

The CDR3 sequence: CASSESGTPVNQPQHF. The CDR3 DNA follows: TGCGCCAGCAGTGAGTCCGGTACGCCTGTCAATCAGCCCCAGCATTTT. The gene calls are TRBV10-2 and TRBJ1-5; no definite D call. This CDR3 contains 16 residues. Trimming took 0 bases from V and 3 from J, leaving 12 bases between them. Germline V CDR1 and CDR2: WSHSY, SAAADI.

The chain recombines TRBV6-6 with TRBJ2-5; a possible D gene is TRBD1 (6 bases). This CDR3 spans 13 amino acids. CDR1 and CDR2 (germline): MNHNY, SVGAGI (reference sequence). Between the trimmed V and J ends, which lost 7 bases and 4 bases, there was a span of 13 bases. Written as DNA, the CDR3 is TGTGCCAGCACTATACAGGGATCAGAGACCCAGTACTTC. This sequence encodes CASTIQGSETQYF.

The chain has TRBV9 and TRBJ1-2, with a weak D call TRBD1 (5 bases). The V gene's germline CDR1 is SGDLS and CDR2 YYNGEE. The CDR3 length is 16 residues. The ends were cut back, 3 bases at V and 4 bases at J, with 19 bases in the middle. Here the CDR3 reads CASSGPGGGSSYGYTF. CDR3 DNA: TGTGCCAGCAGCGGCCCTGGGGGAGGAAGCTCCTATGGCTACACCTTC.

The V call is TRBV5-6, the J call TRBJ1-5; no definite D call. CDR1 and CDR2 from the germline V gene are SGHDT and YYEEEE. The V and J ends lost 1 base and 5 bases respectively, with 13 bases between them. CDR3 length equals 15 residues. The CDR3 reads CASSLSGGGYQPQHF. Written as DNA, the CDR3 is TGTGCCAGCAGCTTGTCAGGCGGAGGATATCAGCCCCAGCATTTT.

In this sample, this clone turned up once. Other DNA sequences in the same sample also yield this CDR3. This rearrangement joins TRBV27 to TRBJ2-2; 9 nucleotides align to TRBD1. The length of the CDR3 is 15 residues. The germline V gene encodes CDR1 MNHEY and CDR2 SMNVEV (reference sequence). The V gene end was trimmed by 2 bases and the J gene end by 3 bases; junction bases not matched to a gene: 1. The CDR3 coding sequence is TGTGCCAGCAGTTTAGGACAGGGGTACACCGGGGAGCTGTTTTTT. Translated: CASSLGQGYTGELFF.

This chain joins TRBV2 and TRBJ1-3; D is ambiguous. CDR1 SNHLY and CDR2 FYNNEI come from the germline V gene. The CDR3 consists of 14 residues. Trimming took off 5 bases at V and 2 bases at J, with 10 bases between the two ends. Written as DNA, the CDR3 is TGTGCCAGCAGTCCAGAACACACTGGAAACACCATATATTTT. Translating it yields CASSPEHTGNTIYF.

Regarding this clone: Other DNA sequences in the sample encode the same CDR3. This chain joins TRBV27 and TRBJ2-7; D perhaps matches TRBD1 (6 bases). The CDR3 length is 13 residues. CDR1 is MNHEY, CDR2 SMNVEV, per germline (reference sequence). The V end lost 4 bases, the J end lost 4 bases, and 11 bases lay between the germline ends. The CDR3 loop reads CASSYRVNYEQYF. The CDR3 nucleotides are TGTGCCAGCAGTTACAGGGTTAATTACGAGCAGTACTTC.

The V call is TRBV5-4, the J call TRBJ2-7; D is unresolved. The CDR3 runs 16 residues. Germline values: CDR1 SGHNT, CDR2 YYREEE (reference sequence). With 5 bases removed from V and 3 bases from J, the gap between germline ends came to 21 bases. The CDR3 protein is CASSRSPEANFYEQYF. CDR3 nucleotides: TGTGCCAGCAGTCGGAGTCCAGAAGCAAATTTCTACGAGCAGTACTTC.

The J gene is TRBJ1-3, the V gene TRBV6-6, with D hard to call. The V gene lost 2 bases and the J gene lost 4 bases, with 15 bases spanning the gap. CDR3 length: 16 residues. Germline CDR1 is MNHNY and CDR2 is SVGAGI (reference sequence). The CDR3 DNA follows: TGTGCCAGCAGTTACCCTGACGAATCCCGCGGAAACACCATATATTTT. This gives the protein CASSYPDESRGNTIYF.

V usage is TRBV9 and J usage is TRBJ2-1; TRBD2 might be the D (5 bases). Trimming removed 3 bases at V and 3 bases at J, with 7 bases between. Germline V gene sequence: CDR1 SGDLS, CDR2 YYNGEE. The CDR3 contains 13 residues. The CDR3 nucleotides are TGTGCCAGCAGCGGCCGGGACTACAATGAGCAGTTCTTC. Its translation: CASSGRDYNEQFF. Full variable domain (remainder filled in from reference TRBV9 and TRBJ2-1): DSGVTQTPKHLITATGQRVTLRCSPRSGDLSVYWYQQSLDQGLQFLIQYYNGEERAKGNILERFSAQQFPDLHSELNLSSLELGDSALYFCASSGRDYNEQFFGPGTRLTVL.

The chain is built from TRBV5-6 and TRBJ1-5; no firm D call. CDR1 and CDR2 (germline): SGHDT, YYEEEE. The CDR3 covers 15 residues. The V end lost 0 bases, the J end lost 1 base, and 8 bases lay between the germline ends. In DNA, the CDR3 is TGTGCCAGCAGCTTGGGGGCTTCGAGCAATCAGCCCCAGCATTTT. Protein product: CASSLGASSNQPQHF.

CDR3 nucleotides: TGTGCCATCAGTGAGTCCCGGACAGGGGAGACCGAGCAGTACTTC. It specifies CAISESRTGETEQYF. The rearrangement links TRBV10-3 to TRBJ2-7; 9 positions agree with TRBD1. Germline V lookup: CDR1 ENHRY, CDR2 SYGVKD. This CDR3 spans 15 amino acids. V shed 0 bases, J shed 6 bases, and the junction held 6 bases outside the gene matches.

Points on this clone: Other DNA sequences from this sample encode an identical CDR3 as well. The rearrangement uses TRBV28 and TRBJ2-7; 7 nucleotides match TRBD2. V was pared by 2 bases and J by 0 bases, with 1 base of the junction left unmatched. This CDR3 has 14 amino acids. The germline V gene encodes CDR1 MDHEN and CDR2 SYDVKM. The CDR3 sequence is CASSLTGGSYEQYF. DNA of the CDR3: TGTGCCAGCAGTTTAACGGGGGGCTCCTACGAGCAGTACTTC.

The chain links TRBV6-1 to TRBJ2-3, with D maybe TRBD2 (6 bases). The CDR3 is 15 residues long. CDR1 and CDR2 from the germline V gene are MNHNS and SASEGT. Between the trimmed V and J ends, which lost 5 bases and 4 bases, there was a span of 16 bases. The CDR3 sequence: CASSRLVEGADTQYF. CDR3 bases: TGTGCCAGCAGTCGACTAGTTGAGGGAGCAGATACGCAGTATTTT.

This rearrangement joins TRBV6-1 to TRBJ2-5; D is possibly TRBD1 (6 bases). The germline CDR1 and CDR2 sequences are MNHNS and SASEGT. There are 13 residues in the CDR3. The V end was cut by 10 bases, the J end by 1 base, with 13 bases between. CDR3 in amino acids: CATLRGGQETQYF. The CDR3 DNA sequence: TGTGCCACCCTAAGAGGGGGCCAAGAGACCCAGTACTTC.

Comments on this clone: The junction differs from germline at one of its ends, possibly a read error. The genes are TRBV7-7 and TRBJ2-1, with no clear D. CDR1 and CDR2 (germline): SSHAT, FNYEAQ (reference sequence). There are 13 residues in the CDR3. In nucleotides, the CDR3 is TGTGCTAGCAGCCGACTGGATTACAATGAGCAGTTCTTC. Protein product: CASSRLDYNEQFF.

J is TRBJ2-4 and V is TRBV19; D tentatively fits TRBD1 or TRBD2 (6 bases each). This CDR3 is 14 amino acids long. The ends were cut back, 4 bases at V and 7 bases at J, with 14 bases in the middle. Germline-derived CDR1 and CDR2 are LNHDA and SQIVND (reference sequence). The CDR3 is CASSTPPGANIQYF. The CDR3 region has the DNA TGTGCCAGTAGTACCCCCCCGGGGGCCAACATTCAGTACTTC.

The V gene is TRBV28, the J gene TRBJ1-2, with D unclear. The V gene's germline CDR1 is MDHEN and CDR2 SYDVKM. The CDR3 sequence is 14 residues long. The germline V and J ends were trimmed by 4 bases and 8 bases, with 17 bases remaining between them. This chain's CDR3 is CASSSLSGSQGYTF. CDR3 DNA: TGTGCCAGCAGTTCCCTCTCAGGTTCGCAGGGCTACACCTTC.